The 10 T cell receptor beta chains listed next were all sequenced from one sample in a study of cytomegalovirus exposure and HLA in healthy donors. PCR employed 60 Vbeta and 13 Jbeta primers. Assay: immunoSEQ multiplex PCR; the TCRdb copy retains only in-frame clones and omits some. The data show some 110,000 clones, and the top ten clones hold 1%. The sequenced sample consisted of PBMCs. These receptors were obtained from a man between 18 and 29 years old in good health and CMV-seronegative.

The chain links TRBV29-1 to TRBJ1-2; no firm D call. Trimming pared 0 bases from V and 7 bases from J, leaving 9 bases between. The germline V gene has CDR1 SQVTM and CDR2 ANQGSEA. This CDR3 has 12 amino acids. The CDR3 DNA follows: TGCAGCGTTGAAGATGAGGGCCGTGGCTACACCTTC. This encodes CSVEDEGRGYTF.

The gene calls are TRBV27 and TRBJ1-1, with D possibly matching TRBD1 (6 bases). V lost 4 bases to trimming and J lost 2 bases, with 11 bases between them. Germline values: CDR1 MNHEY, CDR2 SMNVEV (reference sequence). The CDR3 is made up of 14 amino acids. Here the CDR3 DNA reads TGTGCCAGCAGTTCACGGACAGCAAACACTGAAGCTTTCTTT. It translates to CASSSRTANTEAFF.

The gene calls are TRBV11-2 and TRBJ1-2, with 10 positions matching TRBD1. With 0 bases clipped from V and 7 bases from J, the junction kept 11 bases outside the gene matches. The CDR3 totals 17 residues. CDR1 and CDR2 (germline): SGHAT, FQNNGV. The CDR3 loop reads CASSLDPLTGGASGYTF. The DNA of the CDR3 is TGTGCCAGCAGCTTAGATCCCCTGACAGGGGGCGCATCTGGCTACACCTTC.

This chain's CDR3 is CASSPWRSESNYGYTF. The CDR3 DNA reads TGTGCCAGCAGCCCCTGGAGGTCTGAGTCTAACTATGGCTACACCTTC. The rearrangement uses TRBV4-2 and TRBJ1-2; no clear D gene. Per the germline V gene, CDR1 is LGHNA and CDR2 is YNFKEQ. The CDR3 is 16 amino acids. Trimming stripped 4 bases from V and 0 bases from J, with 15 bases between.

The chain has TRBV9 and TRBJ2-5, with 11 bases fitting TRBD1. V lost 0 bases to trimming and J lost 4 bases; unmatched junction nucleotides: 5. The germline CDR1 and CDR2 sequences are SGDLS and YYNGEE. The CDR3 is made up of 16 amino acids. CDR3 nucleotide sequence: TGTGCCAGCAGCGTAGTGGACAGGGGGCTCCCAGAGACCCAGTACTTC. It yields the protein CASSVVDRGLPETQYF.

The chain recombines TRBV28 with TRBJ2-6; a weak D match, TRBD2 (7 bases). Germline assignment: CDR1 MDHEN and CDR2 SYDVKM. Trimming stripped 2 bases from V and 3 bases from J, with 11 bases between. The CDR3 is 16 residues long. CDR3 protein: CASSLRGGVGANVLTF. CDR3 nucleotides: TGTGCCAGCAGTTTAAGAGGGGGGGTTGGGGCCAACGTCCTGACTTTC.

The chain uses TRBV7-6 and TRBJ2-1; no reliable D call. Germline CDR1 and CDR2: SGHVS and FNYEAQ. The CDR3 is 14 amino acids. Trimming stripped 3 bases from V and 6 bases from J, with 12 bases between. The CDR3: CASSLFSAVNEQFF. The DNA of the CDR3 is TGTGCCAGCAGCTTGTTTAGTGCTGTCAATGAGCAGTTCTTC.

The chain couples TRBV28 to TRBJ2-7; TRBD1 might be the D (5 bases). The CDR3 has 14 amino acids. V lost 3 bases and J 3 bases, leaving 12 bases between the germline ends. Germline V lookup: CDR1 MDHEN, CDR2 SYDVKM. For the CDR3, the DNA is TGTGCCAGCAGTTTGACCAATACAGGCTACGAGCAGTACTTC. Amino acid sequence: CASSLTNTGYEQYF. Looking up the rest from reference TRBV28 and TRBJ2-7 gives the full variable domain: DVKVTQSSRYLVKRTGEKVFLECVQDMDHENMFWYRQDPGLGLRLIYFSYDVKMKEKGDIPEGYSVSREKKERFSLILESASTNQTSMYLCASSLTNTGYEQYFGPGTRLTVT.

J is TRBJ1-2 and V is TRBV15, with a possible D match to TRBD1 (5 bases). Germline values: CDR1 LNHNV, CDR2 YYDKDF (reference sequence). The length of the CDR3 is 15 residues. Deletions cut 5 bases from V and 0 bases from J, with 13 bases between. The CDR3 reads CATSVRQWANYGYTF. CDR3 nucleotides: TGTGCCACCAGCGTCAGACAGTGGGCTAACTATGGCTACACCTTC.

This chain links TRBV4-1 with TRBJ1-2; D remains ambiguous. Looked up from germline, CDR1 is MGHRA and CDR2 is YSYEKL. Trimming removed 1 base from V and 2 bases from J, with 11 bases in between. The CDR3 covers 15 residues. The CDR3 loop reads CASSQGVGSNYGYTF. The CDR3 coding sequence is TGCGCCAGCAGCCAAGGAGTGGGCTCCAACTATGGCTACACCTTC.